What follows are 30 T cell receptor beta chains derived from one specimen sequenced in a study of PD-L1 blockade in urothelial cancer (dated by TCRdb to about 2017). Library creation used the immunoSEQ multiplex PCR assay. TCRdb provides this immuneACCESS table in a form limited to in-frame rearrangements. Some clones are lacking; in checked studies, under half of them reflect an unresolved V gene, and why the rest are absent is not known. The sample has some 22,000 clones on record, around 87% of them singletons. 16% of the sample comes from the top ten. The sample in question was PBMCs, obtained around atezolizumab (anti-PD-L1) treatment. The receptors shown here come from a woman aged 60-75 years with urothelial cancer.

The chain joins TRBV5-1 to TRBJ2-3; 10 nucleotides match TRBD2. The germline gives CDR1 SGHRS, CDR2 YFSETQ. This CDR3 contains 16 residues. V dropped 1 base and J dropped 5; count of bases not matched to a gene: 7. The CDR3 nucleotides are TGCGCCAGCAGCTTGCAGCGGGAGGGCCCGGGAGATACGCAGTATTTT. Translated, it gives CASSLQREGPGDTQYF.

This chain joins TRBV6-1 and TRBJ1-4, with 7 bases aligning to TRBD1. Germline values: CDR1 MNHNS, CDR2 SASEGT. V lost 5 bases, J lost 5 bases, and 8 bases stayed unmatched. The CDR3 extends over 15 amino acids. CDR3 in DNA: TGTGCCAGCAGTTTACAGGGGCTAAAGAATGAAAAACTGTTTTTT. Its protein product is CASSLQGLKNEKLFF.

The rearrangement links TRBV7-9 to TRBJ2-5; 8 nucleotides line up with TRBD2. J lost 5 bases, V lost 4 bases, and 3 bases had no gene match. Germline assignment: CDR1 SEHNR and CDR2 FQNEAQ (reference sequence). The CDR3 consists of 13 residues. In DNA, the CDR3 is TGTGCCAGCAGCTCGACGGGAGGGGAGACCCAGTACTTC. Its translation is CASSSTGGETQYF.

The chain is built from TRBV5-5 and TRBJ1-1; D may be TRBD1 (5 bases). The ends were cut back, 4 bases at V and 1 base at J, with 14 bases in the middle. Germline V lookup: CDR1 SGHKS, CDR2 YYEKEE (reference sequence). This CDR3 contains 15 residues. CDR3 sequence: CASSASRGENTEAFF. In DNA form, the CDR3 reads TGTGCCAGCAGCGCCAGTCGGGGGGAGAACACTGAAGCTTTCTTT.

This chain uses TRBV9 with TRBJ1-1, with 9 nucleotides matching TRBD1. V shed 4 bases, J shed 6 bases, and the junction held 10 bases outside the gene matches. The CDR3 is made up of 15 amino acids. In germline, CDR1 is SGDLS, CDR2 YYNGEE. The CDR3 protein is CASSLQGATGAEAFF. As DNA, the CDR3 is TGTGCCAGCAGCTTACAGGGGGCGACAGGGGCTGAAGCTTTCTTT.

Here the CDR3 DNA reads TGCGCCAGCAGCTCGGAACCGGGACTAGCGGGAGTCAATGAGCAGTTCTTC. Its translation is CASSSEPGLAGVNEQFF. This chain joins TRBV5-1 and TRBJ2-1; 14 bases map to TRBD2. The CDR3 totals 17 residues. Looked up from germline, CDR1 is SGHRS and CDR2 is YFSETQ. Trimming cost V 3 bases and J 6 bases; bases outside gene matches: 8.

This clone was seen only once. The chain employs TRBV6-5 and TRBJ1-2; no clear D gene. This CDR3 region has 13 residues. Trimming pared 7 bases from V and 8 bases from J, leaving 17 bases between. Germline assignment: CDR1 MNHEY and CDR2 SVGAGI. CDR3 sequence (DNA): TGTGCCAGCACCCACCGAGATGGGAGCGGCTACACCTTC. It codes for CASTHRDGSGYTF.

This clone showed up just once. The V gene is TRBV5-1, the J gene TRBJ2-5; TRBD2 matches 7 bases. V lost 0 bases and J lost 2; bases outside the gene matches: 1. Per the germline V gene, CDR1 is SGHRS and CDR2 is YFSETQ. The CDR3 runs to 14 residues. Written as DNA, the CDR3 is TGCGCCAGCAGCTTGGGGACTAGTCAAGAGACCCAGTACTTC. Its translation: CASSLGTSQETQYF.

The gene calls are TRBV28 and TRBJ2-3; 8 bases map to TRBD2. The V gene's germline CDR1 is MDHEN and CDR2 SYDVKM. This CDR3 spans 19 amino acids. Trimming cost V 4 bases and J 3 bases; bases outside gene matches: 18. The CDR3 sequence: CASSSLIAGRFLGTDTQYF. The CDR3 region has the DNA TGTGCCAGCAGTTCCTTAATAGCGGGAAGGTTTTTGGGTACAGATACGCAGTATTTT.

The chain employs TRBV4-3 and TRBJ2-4, with 7 bases aligning to TRBD1. CDR1 and CDR2 (germline): LGHNA, YSLEER. V was clipped by 1 base and J by 3 bases; unmatched bases: 18. This CDR3 comprises 20 residues. Here the CDR3 DNA reads TGCGCCAGCAGCCAAGTCATGACAGGGAGAACCGGCACGGGCAAAAACATTCAGTACTTC. Its protein is CASSQVMTGRTGTGKNIQYF.

The chain carries TRBV7-7 and TRBJ2-5; perhaps TRBD2 as D (6 bases). The CDR3 is made up of 14 amino acids. V gave up 5 bases and J gave up 4 bases, with 14 bases separating them. Germline CDR1 is SSHAT and CDR2 is FNYEAQ (reference sequence). The CDR3 is CASSPAGRGETQYF. The CDR3 DNA reads as TGTGCCAGCAGCCCCGCGGGGCGAGGAGAGACCCAGTACTTC.

This rearrangement joins TRBV6-1 to TRBJ2-5, with 7 positions matching TRBD1. The germline V gene encodes CDR1 MNHNS and CDR2 SASEGT. V was pared by 4 bases and J by 5 bases, with 4 bases of the junction left unmatched. The CDR3 is 13 residues long. The CDR3 loop reads CASSGDRAETQYF. The CDR3 nucleotides read TGTGCCAGCAGTGGCGACAGGGCGGAGACCCAGTACTTC.

V and J are TRBV2 and TRBJ2-1; 7 bases align to TRBD2. Germline V gives CDR1 SNHLY, CDR2 FYNNEI. V lost 2 bases, J lost 4 bases, and 2 bases stayed unmatched. This CDR3 contains 14 residues. The CDR3 coding sequence is TGTGCCAGCAGTGAAAGCGGGGATTACAATGAGCAGTTCTTC. It specifies CASSESGDYNEQFF.

CDR3 residues: CASSWAGFQPQHF. The CDR3 coding sequence is TGTGCCAGCAGTTGGGCCGGATTTCAGCCCCAGCATTTT. V is TRBV27 and J is TRBJ1-5; no reliable D call. Trimming left V 4 bases short and J 6 bases short, with 10 bases between. This CDR3 comprises 13 residues. Germline V lookup: CDR1 MNHEY, CDR2 SMNVEV (reference sequence).

The V and J genes are TRBV6-5 and TRBJ2-1; D call uncertain. The CDR3 length is 11 residues. Deletions cut 8 bases from V and 7 bases from J, with 9 bases between. The germline CDR1 and CDR2 sequences are MNHEY and SVGAGI. Here the CDR3 DNA reads TGTGCCAGCGGCAGGTGGAATGAGCAGTTCTTC. Its protein product is CASGRWNEQFF.

V and J are TRBV10-3 and TRBJ2-1; D not resolved. The CDR3 has 12 residues. Germline CDR1 is ENHRY and CDR2 is SYGVKD. V was shortened by 6 bases and J by 5 bases, with 8 bases between the two germline ends. CDR3: CAISANNNEQFF. In DNA, the CDR3 is TGTGCCATCAGCGCCAACAACAATGAGCAGTTCTTC.

The chain recombines TRBV5-1 with TRBJ2-5, with no clear D. The germline gives CDR1 SGHRS, CDR2 YFSETQ. The length of the CDR3 is 11 residues. Deletions cut 5 bases from V and 5 bases from J, with 7 bases between. CDR3 region: CASREAETQYF. DNA of the CDR3: TGCGCCAGCAGAGAGGCGGAGACCCAGTACTTC.

The chain joins TRBV5-5 to TRBJ2-2, with D tentatively TRBD2 (6 bases). The length of the CDR3 is 14 residues. Germline CDR1 is SGHKS and CDR2 is YYEKEE (reference sequence). Trimming took off 2 bases at V and 3 bases at J, with 8 bases between the two ends. Here the CDR3 reads CASSFRRDTGELFF. CDR3 coding DNA: TGTGCCAGCAGCTTCCGGAGGGACACCGGGGAGCTGTTTTTT.

By frequency in the sample, this clone is medium-sized. The V gene is TRBV7-9, the J gene TRBJ2-1, with D hard to call. Deletions cut 5 bases from V and 4 bases from J, with 15 bases between. The CDR3 totals 15 residues. Germline lookup yields CDR1 SEHNR and CDR2 FQNEAQ (reference sequence). In DNA form, the CDR3 reads TGTGCCAGCAGCGAAAGCTTGACTGATTACAATGAGCAGTTCTTC. Translation gives CASSESLTDYNEQFF.

The gene calls are TRBV7-9 and TRBJ1-1; TRBD1 is a possible D gene (5 bases). V lost 4 bases and J lost 5, with 17 bases in between. Germline lookup yields CDR1 SEHNR and CDR2 FQNEAQ (reference sequence). The CDR3 has 15 residues. This CDR3 reads CASSSTTVRVTEAFF. The CDR3 DNA reads as TGTGCCAGCAGCTCAACGACAGTCAGGGTGACTGAAGCTTTCTTT. Complete variable domain (other parts from reference TRBV7-9 and TRBJ1-1): DTGVSQNPRHKITKRGQNVTFRCDPISEHNRLYWYRQTLGQGPEFLTYFQNEAQLEKSRLLSDRFSAERPKGSFSTLEIQRTEQGDSAMYLCASSSTTVRVTEAFFGQGTRLTVV.

The chain couples TRBV6-1 to TRBJ2-3, with no clear D. CDR1 and CDR2 from the germline V gene are MNHNS and SASEGT. This CDR3 has 11 residues. V was trimmed by 2 bases and J by 5 bases, leaving 2 bases between them. Here the CDR3 reads CASSEQDTQYF. The CDR3 nucleotides read TGTGCCAGCAGTGAACAAGATACGCAGTATTTT.

This chain joins TRBV9 and TRBJ2-2; 10 bases are shared with TRBD2. This CDR3 is built from 14 residues. J lost 6 bases, V lost 7 bases, and 6 bases had no gene match. Germline V gene data show CDR1 as SGDLS and CDR2 as YYNGEE. CDR3 in amino acids: CASSAGGPSGELFF. The CDR3 coding sequence is TGTGCCAGCTCAGCGGGAGGGCCGTCCGGGGAGCTGTTTTTT.

CDR3 DNA sequence: TGTGCCAGCAGCTTAGTAGCGGGAGGAGGCGAGACCCAGTACTTC. As protein: CASSLVAGGGETQYF. This sequence joins TRBV7-9 and TRBJ2-5; 10 bases align to TRBD2. CDR1 is SEHNR and CDR2 is FQNEAQ in the germline V gene (reference sequence). The CDR3 is 15 residues long. Trimming took 1 base from V and 5 from J; bases not matched to a gene: 4. The full variable domain, in which reference TRBV7-9 and TRBJ2-5 provide the parts outside the CDR3, is DTGVSQNPRHKITKRGQNVTFRCDPISEHNRLYWYRQTLGQGPEFLTYFQNEAQLEKSRLLSDRFSAERPKGSFSTLEIQRTEQGDSAMYLCASSLVAGGGETQYFGPGTRLLVL.

The J gene is TRBJ2-5, the V gene TRBV2, with 10 nucleotides matching TRBD1. This CDR3 contains 15 residues. V trimming: 7 bases; J trimming: 4 bases; junction bases outside the gene matches: 9. Germline V gene data show CDR1 as SNHLY and CDR2 as FYNNEI. The CDR3 reads CASTGVTGGGETQYF. The CDR3 DNA is TGTGCCAGCACCGGAGTGACAGGGGGCGGAGAGACCCAGTACTTC.

CDR3 region: CSVAVGQGTYEQYF. For the CDR3, the DNA is TGCAGCGTTGCGGTGGGACAGGGGACTTACGAGCAGTACTTC. This chain connects TRBV29-1 to TRBJ2-7, with TRBD1 matching 10 bases. After removal of 4 bases from V and 4 bases from J, the junction contained 7 bases not matched to a gene. In germline, CDR1 is SQVTM, CDR2 ANQGSEA. The CDR3 is made up of 14 amino acids.

This clone was found once. One junction end does not reproduce the germline sequence, and a read error may be involved. The rearrangement joins TRBV11-2 to TRBJ2-4; a weak D match, TRBD1 (6 bases). Germline values: CDR1 SGHAT, CDR2 FQNNGV. The CDR3 runs 13 residues. Written as DNA, the CDR3 is TGTGCCAGCAGCTTAGATAGTTGGGGGCTCCGAAACTTC. Protein product: CASSLDSWGLRNF.

The chain combines TRBV7-8 with TRBJ1-1; 7 bases align to TRBD1. J lost 0 bases, V lost 8 bases, and 9 bases had no gene match. There are 15 residues in the CDR3. CDR1 is SGHVS and CDR2 is FQNEAQ in the germline V gene. CDR3 sequence reads: CASAEDRRLNTEAFF. In DNA, the CDR3 is TGTGCCAGCGCCGAGGACAGGCGCCTGAACACTGAAGCTTTCTTT.

The V and J genes are TRBV6-1 and TRBJ1-2, with TRBD1 identical over 9 bases. Germline V gives CDR1 MNHNS, CDR2 SASEGT. The CDR3 loop spans 15 amino acids. Germline trimming cut 3 bases from V and 5 bases from J; bases unmatched to any gene: 7. CDR3 residues: CASSDQQGANYGYTF. CDR3 coding DNA: TGTGCCAGCAGTGACCAACAGGGGGCGAATTATGGCTACACCTTC.

CDR3 coding DNA: TGTGCCAGTAGTGCAGGCCTCTATGGCTACACCTTC. Translation: CASSAGLYGYTF. The chain recombines TRBV28 with TRBJ1-2; D is undetermined. Trimming cost V 9 bases and J 4 bases, with 12 bases left between them. Germline-derived CDR1 and CDR2 are MDHEN and SYDVKM. The CDR3 has 12 residues.

The V and J genes are TRBV6-5 and TRBJ2-2, with a weak D call TRBD2 (6 bases). Germline V lookup: CDR1 MNHEY, CDR2 SVGAGI. This CDR3 is 14 amino acids long. V dropped 2 bases and J dropped 5 bases, with 9 bases sitting between them. CDR3 protein: CASSYRRETGELFF. The CDR3 DNA reads as TGTGCCAGCAGTTACCGGAGGGAGACCGGGGAGCTGTTTTTT.